This TCR beta chain comes out of a study of shared clonotypes between healthy human individuals. As handled by the study authors: There were no quality scores in the junction-only immunoSEQ sequences, so filtering differed. Produced via immunoSEQ multiplex PCR; TCRdb's table is partial and in-frame only. That table supplies the V and J calls and clone size; D and trimming were determined from the DNA. Among fewer than 400,000 clones listed, over 65% were seen once. The CDR3 totals 14 residues. The germline CDR1 and CDR2 sequences are MDHEN and SYDVKM. Trimming took 8 bases from V and 3 from J, leaving 17 bases between them. Study-wide results and limits: Sharing across a few donors was seen in 4% to 5.5% of naive CD4 clonotypes. Researchers sampled only blood; tissue repertoires likely differ.

In this sample, this clone turned up a few times. Its target is not known. Both subsets, CD45RA+ naive and CD45RA-negative memory, were split from the CD4+ cells. What was sequenced was memory CD4+ T cells sorted from blood. The subset here: CD45RA-negative fraction. The sequence derives from a man aged 30-40 years in good health. The chain combines TRBV28 with TRBJ2-7; D might be TRBD1 (6 bases). This chain's CDR3 is CASLHRASIYEQYF. The CDR3, as DNA: TGTGCCAGCTTACACAGGGCGTCGATCTACGAGCAGTACTTC.